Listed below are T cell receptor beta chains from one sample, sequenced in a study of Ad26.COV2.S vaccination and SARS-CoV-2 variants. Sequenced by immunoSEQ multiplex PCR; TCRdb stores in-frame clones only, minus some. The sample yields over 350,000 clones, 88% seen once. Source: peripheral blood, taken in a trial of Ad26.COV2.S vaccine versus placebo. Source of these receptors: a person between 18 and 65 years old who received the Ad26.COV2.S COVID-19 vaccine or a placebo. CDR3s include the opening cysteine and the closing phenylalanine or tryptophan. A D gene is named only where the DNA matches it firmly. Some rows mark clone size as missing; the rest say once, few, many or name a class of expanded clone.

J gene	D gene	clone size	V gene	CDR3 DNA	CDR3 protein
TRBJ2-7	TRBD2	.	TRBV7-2	TGTGCCAGCAGCTACGGGAGGCAGGGCCACGAGCAGTACTTC	CASSYGRQGHEQYF
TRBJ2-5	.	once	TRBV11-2	TGTGCCAGCAGCCGAAATACAGGGGAGGGAGAGACCCAGTACTTC	CASSRNTGEGETQYF
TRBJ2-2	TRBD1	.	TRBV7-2	TGTGCCAGCAGCTTAAGGGGGCCCACCGGGGAGCTGTTTTTT	CASSLRGPTGELFF
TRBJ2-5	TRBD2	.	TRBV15	TGTGCCACCAGCAGAGACGCGGCTAGCGGCGAGACCCAGTACTTC	CATSRDAASGETQYF
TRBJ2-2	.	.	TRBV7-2	TGTGCCAGCAGCTATGCAGGGATCGGGGAGCTGTTTTTT	CASSYAGIGELFF
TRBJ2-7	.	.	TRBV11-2	TGTGCCAGCAGCCCGCGCGGCTACGAGCAGTACTTC	CASSPRGYEQYF
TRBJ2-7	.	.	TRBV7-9	TGTGCCAGCAGCTCTATTGACGGATCCTACGAGCAGTACTTC	CASSSIDGSYEQYF
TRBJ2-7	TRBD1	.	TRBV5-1	TGCGCCAGCAGCACGGGACAGGCTACCTACGAGCAGTACTTC	CASSTGQATYEQYF
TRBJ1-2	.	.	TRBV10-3	TGTGCCATCAGTGTTCAGGGCGGTACAGACTATGGCTACACCTTC	CAISVQGGTDYGYTF
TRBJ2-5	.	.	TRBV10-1	TGCGCCAGCAGTGAGTCGATTTGGCAGGAGACCCAGTACTTC	CASSESIWQETQYF
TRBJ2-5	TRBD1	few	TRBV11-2	TGTGCCAGCAGCTTAGAGGCAGGGGGTGGGGAGACCCAGTACTTC	CASSLEAGGGETQYF
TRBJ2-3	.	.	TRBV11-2	TGTGCCAGCAGCTTCCGGGACCCAAGCACAGATACGCAGTATTTT	CASSFRDPSTDTQYF
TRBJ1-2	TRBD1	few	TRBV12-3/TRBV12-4	TGTGCCAGCAGTTCGGGGACAGCCTATGGCTACACCTTC	CASSSGTAYGYTF
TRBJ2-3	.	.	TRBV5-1	TGCGCCAGCAGCGCCATCCTATCGGGACACAGCACAGATACGCAGTATTTT	CASSAILSGHSTDTQYF
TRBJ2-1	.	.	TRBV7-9	TGTGCCAGCAGCTTAGGTCGTCGGTATGAGCAGTTCTTC	CASSLGRRYEQFF
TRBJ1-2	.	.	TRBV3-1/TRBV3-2	TGTGCCAGCAGTCAGGACAAACCAAACTATGGCTACACCTTC	CASSQDKPNYGYTF
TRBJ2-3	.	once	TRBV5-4	TGTGCCAGCAGATATAGGGGGGGGACAGATACGCAGTATTTT	CASRYRGGTDTQYF
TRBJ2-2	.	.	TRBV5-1	TGCGCCAGCAGCTTGTGGGGCGGGGCGATGAACACCGGGGAGCTGTTTTTT	CASSLWGGAMNTGELFF
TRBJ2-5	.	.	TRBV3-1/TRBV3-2	TGTGCCAGCAGCCAAGATGGGCGGGGCGACCAAGAGACCCAGTACTTC	CASSQDGRGDQETQYF
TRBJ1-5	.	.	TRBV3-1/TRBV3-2	TGTGCCAGCAGTGGCGAGGGGGGCCAGCCCCAGCATTTT	CASSGEGGQPQHF
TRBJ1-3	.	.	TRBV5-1	TGCGCCAGCAGCTTTAGCTCTGGAAACACCATATATTTT	CASSFSSGNTIYF
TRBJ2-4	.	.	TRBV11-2	TGTGCCAGCAGCCCTAAACTAGCCAAAAACATTCAGTACTTC	CASSPKLAKNIQYF
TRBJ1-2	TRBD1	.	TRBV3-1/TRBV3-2	TGTGCCAGCAGCCTTGGACAGGGGGCTGATGGCTACACCTTC	CASSLGQGADGYTF
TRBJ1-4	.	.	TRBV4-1	TGCGCCAGCAGCCAAGAGGGGGGTGTCGAAAAACTGTTTTTT	CASSQEGGVEKLFF
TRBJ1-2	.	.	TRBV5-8	TGTGCCAGCAGCCGGGATCGGAGTGTCGGCTACACCTTC	CASSRDRSVGYTF
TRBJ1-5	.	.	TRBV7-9	TGTGCCAGCAGCTGGGGGAATAGCAATCAGCCCCAGCATTTT	CASSWGNSNQPQHF
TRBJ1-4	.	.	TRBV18	TGTGCCAGCTCACCATATCGGGGGACTAATGAAAAACTGTTTTTT	CASSPYRGTNEKLFF
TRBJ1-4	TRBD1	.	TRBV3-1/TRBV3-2	TGTGCCAGCAGCCAGAGGACAGGGCGAACTAATGAAAAACTGTTTTTT	CASSQRTGRTNEKLFF
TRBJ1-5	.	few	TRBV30	TGTGCCTGGAGTGTGTCGGGGAGGGGCAATCAGCCCCAGCATTTT	CAWSVSGRGNQPQHF
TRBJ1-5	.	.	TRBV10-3	TGTGCCATCAGTGAATCGGGTACAGGGACGAGCAATCAGCCCCAGCATTTT	CAISESGTGTSNQPQHF
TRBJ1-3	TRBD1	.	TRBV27	TGTGCCAGCAGCCCCGGGACAGGGGCAAACACCATATATTTT	CASSPGTGANTIYF
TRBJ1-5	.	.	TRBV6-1	TGTGCCAGCAGTGAATGGGACCGCGGGCCCCAGCATTTT	CASSEWDRGPQHF
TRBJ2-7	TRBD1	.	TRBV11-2	TGTGCCAGCAGCCAGAAACCGGGACAGACCTACGAGCAGTACTTC	CASSQKPGQTYEQYF
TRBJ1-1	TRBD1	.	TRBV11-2	TGTGCCAGCAGCTGGGGACAGGGGGGCACTGAAGCTTTCTTT	CASSWGQGGTEAFF
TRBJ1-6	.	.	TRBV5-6	TGTGCCAGCGGAGGGCAGAATAATTCACCCCTCCACTTT	CASGGQNNSPLHF
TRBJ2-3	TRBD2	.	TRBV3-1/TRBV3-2	TGTGCCAGCAGCCAAGATGGTAGCGGGGGGCCTCACACAGATACGCAGTATTTT	CASSQDGSGGPHTDTQYF
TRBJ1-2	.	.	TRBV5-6	TGTGCCAGCAGCCCGGTCGAGATTAGCTATGGCTACACCTTC	CASSPVEISYGYTF
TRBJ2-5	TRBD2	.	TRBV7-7	TGTGCTAGCAGCTTAGGAGGGGCGGGAGTCCAAGAGACCCAGTACTTC	CASSLGGAGVQETQYF
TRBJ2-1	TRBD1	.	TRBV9	TGTGCCAGCAGCGTAGGGGGACAGGGGTTCAATGAGCAGTTCTTC	CASSVGGQGFNEQFF
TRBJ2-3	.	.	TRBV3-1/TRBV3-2	TGTGCCAGCAGCCACCTTAGCACAGATACGCAGTATTTT	CASSHLSTDTQYF
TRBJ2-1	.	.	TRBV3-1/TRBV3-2	TGTGCCAGCAGCCAAGACGCGGCGAGCTCCTACAATGAGCAGTTCTTC	CASSQDAASSYNEQFF
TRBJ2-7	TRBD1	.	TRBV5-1	TGCGCCAGCAGCTTCGAGGCAGGGGGCTACGAGCAGTACTTC	CASSFEAGGYEQYF
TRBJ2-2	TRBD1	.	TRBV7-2	TGTGCCAGCAGCTTAGCCGGGACAGTCACCGGGGAGCTGTTTTTT	CASSLAGTVTGELFF
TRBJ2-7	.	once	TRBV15	TGTGCCACCGGAGGGCCAGGCTCCTACGAGCAGTACTTC	CATGGPGSYEQYF
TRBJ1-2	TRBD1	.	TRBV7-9	TGTGCCAGCAGCCAAGGGACAGGGGGCTCTGGCTACACCTTC	CASSQGTGGSGYTF
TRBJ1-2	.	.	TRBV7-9	TGTGCCAGCAGCTTTTTCTCACCCACGCATGCTGGCTACACCTTC	CASSFFSPTHAGYTF
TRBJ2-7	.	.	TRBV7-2	TGTGCCAGCAGTCTGGGAGTCCCTTGGGCGGACGAGCAGTACTTC	CASSLGVPWADEQYF
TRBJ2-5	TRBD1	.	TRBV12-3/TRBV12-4	TGTGCCAGCAGTTTCCGGGACAGAGAGACCCAGTACTTC	CASSFRDRETQYF
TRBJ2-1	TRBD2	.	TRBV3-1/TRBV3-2	TGTGCCAGCAGCCAAGTAGCGGGGGGGCCCAATGAGCAGTTCTTC	CASSQVAGGPNEQFF